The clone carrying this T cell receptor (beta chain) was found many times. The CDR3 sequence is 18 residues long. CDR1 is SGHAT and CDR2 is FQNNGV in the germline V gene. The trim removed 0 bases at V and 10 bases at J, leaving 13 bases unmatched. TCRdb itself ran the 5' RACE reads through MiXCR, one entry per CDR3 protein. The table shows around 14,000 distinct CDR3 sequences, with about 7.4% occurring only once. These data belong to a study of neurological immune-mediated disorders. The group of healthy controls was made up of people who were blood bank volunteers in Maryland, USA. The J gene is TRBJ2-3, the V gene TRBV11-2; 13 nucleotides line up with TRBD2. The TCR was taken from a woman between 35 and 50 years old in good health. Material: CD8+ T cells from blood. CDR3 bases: TGTGCCAGCAGCTTAGATTTCGGCACTAGCGGGGGGGCCAGGGCGCAGTATTTT. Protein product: CASSLDFGTSGGARAQYF.